This TCR beta chain is drawn from a study of blood T cell repertoires in COVID-19. As for the study in general: T cells, B-cell-depleted T cells, or PBMCs provided the cDNA or gDNA that served as material.

This clone has just a few counts. Using immunoSEQ multiplex PCR, the repertoire was profiled, and TCRdb retains in-frame clones only, with some absent. This table holds tens of thousands of clones, about 86% found once. CDR3 length: 15 amino acids. CDR1 and CDR2 from the germline V gene are LNHDA and SQIVND (reference sequence). The ends were cut back, 5 bases at V and 4 bases at J, with 15 bases in the middle. Sample: peripheral blood. The sequence was collected from a human donor in a cohort sampled during active COVID-19. The V call is TRBV19, the J call TRBJ1-5; D gene ambiguous. The CDR3 sequence is CASSSRGSLNQPQHF. The DNA for the CDR3 is TGTGCCAGTAGTTCCCGAGGTAGTTTGAATCAGCCCCAGCATTTT.